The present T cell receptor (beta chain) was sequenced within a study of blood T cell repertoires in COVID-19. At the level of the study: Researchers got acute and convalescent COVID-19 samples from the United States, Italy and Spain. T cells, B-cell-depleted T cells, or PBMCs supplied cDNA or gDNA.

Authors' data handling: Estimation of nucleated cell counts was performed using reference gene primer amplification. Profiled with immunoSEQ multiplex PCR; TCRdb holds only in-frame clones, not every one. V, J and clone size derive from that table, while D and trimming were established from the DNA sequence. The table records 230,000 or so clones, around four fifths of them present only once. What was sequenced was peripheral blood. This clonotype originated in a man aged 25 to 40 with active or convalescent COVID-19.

The CDR3 DNA follows: TGTGCCAGCAGAGGGGAAGGGGCAGGTGGACATAACTATGGCTACACCTTC. This sequence encodes CASRGEGAGGHNYGYTF. The V gene is TRBV28, the J gene TRBJ1-2; tentatively, D is TRBD1 (5 bases). V lost 6 bases and J 1 base, leaving 21 bases between the germline ends. Germline-derived CDR1 and CDR2 are MDHEN and SYDVKM. The CDR3 contains 17 residues.